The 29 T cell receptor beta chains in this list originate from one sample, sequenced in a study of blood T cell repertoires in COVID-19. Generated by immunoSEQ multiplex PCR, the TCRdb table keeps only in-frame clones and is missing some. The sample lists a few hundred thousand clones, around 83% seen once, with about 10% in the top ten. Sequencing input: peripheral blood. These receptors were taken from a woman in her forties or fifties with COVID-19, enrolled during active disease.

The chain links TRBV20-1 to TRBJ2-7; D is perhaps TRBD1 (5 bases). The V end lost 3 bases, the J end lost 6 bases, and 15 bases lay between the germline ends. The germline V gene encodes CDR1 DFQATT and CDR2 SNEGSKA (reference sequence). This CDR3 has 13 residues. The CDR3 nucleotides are TGCAGTGCTAGTGACAGTTATACCTCCGAGCAGTACGTC. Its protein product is CSASDSYTSEQYV.

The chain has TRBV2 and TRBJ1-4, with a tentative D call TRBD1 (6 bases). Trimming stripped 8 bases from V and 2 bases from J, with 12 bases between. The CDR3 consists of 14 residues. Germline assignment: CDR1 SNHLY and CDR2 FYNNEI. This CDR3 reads CASLRDKTNEKLFF. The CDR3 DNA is TGTGCCAGCCTCCGGGACAAGACTAATGAAAAACTGTTTTTT.

Here the CDR3 reads CATSTRDPSGGETQYF. The CDR3 coding sequence is TGTGCCACCAGCACGAGAGATCCTTCAGGAGGAGAGACCCAGTACTTC. This chain joins TRBV15 and TRBJ2-5; D perhaps matches TRBD2 (5 bases). CDR1 is LNHNV, CDR2 YYDKDF, per germline (reference sequence). Trimming removed 4 bases at V and 4 bases at J, with 19 bases between. The CDR3 length is 16 residues.

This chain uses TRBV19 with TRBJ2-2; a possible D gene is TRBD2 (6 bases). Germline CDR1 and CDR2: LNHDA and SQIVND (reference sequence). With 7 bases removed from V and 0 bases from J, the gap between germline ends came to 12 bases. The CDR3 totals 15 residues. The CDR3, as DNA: TGTGCCAGTAACCCGGGGACTCCGAACACCGGGGAGCTGTTTTTT. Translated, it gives CASNPGTPNTGELFF.

The CDR3 DNA reads TGCGCCAGCAGCCAAGAAGCTAGGGGCTACAATGAGCAGTTCTTC. Translation: CASSQEARGYNEQFF. The rearrangement links TRBV4-1 to TRBJ2-1; D perhaps matches TRBD1 (5 bases). Germline loops: CDR1 MGHRA, CDR2 YSYEKL. This CDR3 has 15 amino acids. Trimming took off 0 bases at V and 3 bases at J, with 9 bases between the two ends.

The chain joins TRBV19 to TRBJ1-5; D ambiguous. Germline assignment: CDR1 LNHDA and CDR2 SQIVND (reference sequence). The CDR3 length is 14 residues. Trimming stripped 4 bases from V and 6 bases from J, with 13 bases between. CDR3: CASSTSREAQPQHF. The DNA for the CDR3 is TGTGCCAGTAGTACCTCAAGGGAGGCTCAGCCCCAGCATTTT.

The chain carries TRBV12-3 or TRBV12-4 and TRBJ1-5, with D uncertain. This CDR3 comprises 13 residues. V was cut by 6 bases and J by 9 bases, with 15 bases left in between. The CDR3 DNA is TGTGCCAGCAGGGGTAGCCCGTTGGGGCCCCAGCATTTT. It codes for CASRGSPLGPQHF.

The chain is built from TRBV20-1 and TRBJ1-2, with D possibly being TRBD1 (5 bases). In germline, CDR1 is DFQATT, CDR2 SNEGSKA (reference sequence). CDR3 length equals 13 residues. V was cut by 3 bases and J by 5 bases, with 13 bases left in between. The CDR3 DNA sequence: TGCAGTGCTAGTGAATACGGGGGTTATGGCTACACCTTC. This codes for CSASEYGGYGYTF.

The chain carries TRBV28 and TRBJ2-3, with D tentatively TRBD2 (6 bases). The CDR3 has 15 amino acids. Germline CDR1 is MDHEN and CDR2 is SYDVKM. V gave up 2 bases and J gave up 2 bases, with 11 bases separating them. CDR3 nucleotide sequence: TGTGCCAGCAGTTTAGCAGCGGGCTTCACAGATACGCAGTATTTT. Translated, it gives CASSLAAGFTDTQYF.

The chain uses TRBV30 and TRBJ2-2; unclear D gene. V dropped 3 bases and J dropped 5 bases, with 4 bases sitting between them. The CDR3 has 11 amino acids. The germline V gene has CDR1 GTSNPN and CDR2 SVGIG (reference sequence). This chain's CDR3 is CAWSKTGELFF. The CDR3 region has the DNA TGTGCCTGGAGCAAAACCGGGGAGCTGTTTTTT.

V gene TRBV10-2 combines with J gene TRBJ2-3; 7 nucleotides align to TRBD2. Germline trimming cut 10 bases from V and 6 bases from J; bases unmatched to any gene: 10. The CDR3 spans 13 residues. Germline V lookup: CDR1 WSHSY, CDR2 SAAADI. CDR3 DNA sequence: TGCGCCACCAGAACAGCGGGGAGGGATACGCAGTATTTT. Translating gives CATRTAGRDTQYF.

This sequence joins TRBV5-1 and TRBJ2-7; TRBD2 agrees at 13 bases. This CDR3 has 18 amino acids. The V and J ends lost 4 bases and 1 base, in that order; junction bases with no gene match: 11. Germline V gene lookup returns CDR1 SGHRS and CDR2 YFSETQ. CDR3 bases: TGCGCCAGCAGCGCTGGACTAGCGGGGGTCCTCTTATCCTACGAGCAGTACTTC. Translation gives CASSAGLAGVLLSYEQYF.

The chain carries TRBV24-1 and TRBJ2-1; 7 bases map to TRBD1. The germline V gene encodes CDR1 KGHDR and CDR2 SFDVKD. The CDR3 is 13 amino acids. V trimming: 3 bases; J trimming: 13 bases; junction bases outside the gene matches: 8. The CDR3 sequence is CATSDPHRGQQFF. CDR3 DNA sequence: TGTGCCACCAGTGATCCCCACAGGGGACAACAGTTCTTC.

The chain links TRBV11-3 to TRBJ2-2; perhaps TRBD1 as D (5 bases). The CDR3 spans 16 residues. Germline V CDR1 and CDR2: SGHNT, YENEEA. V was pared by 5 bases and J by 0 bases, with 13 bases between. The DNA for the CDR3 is TGTGCCAGCAGCCCATGGACACCCTCGAACACCGGGGAGCTGTTTTTT. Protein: CASSPWTPSNTGELFF.

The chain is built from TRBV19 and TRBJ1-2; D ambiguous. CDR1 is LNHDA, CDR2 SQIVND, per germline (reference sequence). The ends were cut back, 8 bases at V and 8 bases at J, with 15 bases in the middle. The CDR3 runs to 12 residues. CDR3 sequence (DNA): TGTGCCAGTGAGGGTCGTCTCAGGGGCTACACCTTC. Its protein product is CASEGRLRGYTF.

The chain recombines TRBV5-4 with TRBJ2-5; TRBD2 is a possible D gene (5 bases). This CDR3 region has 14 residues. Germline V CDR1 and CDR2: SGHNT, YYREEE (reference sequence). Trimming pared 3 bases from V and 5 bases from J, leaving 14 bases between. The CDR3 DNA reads TGTGCCAGCAGCTATCCAGGAGGAAAGGAGACCCAGTACTTC. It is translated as CASSYPGGKETQYF.

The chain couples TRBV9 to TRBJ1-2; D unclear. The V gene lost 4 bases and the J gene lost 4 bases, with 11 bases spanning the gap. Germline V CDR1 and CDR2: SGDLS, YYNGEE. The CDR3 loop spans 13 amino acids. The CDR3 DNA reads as TGTGCCAGCAGCCCCCAATCAGGCTATGGCTACACCTTC. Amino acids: CASSPQSGYGYTF.

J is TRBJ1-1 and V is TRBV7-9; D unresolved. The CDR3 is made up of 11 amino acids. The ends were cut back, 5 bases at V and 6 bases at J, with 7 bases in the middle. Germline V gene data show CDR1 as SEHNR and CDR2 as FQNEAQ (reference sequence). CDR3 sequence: CASSPGAEAFF. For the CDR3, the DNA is TGTGCCAGCAGCCCCGGGGCTGAAGCTTTCTTT.

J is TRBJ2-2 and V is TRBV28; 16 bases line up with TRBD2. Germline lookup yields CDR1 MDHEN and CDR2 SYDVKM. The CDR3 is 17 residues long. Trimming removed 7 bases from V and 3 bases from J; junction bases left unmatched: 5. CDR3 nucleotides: TGTGCCAGCACGGGACTAGCGGGGGGGCCGGACACCGGGGAGCTGTTTTTT. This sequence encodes CASTGLAGGPDTGELFF.

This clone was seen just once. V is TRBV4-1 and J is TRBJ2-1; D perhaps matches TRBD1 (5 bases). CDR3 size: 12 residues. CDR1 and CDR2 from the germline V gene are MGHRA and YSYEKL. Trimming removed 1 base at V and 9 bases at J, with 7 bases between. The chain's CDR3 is CASSQGQTEQFF. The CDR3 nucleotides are TGCGCCAGCAGCCAAGGACAGACTGAGCAGTTCTTC.

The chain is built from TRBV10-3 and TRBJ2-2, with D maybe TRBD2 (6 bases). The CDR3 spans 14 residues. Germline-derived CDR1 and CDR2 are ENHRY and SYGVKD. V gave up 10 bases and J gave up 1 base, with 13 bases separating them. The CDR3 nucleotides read TGTGCCACTTGGACTACTAGGAACACCGGGGAGCTGTTTTTT. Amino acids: CATWTTRNTGELFF.

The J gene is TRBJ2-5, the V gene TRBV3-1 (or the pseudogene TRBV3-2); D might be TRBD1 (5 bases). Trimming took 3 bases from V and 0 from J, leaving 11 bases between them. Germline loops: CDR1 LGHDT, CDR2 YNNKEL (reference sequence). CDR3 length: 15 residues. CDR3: CASSHTRGYQETQYF. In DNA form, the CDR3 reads TGTGCCAGCAGCCATACAAGGGGTTACCAAGAGACCCAGTACTTC.

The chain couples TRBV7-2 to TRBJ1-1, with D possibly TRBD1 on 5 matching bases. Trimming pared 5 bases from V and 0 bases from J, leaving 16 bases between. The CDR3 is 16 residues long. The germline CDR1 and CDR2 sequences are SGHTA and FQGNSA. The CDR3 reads CASSTRQTYMNTEAFF. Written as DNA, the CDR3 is TGTGCCAGCAGCACCCGACAGACTTACATGAACACTGAAGCTTTCTTT.

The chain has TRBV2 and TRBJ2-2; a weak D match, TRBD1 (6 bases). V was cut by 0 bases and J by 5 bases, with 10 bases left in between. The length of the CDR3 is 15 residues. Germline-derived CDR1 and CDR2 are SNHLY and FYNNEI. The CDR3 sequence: CASSEARGGTGELFF. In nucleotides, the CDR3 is TGTGCCAGCAGTGAAGCTAGAGGGGGAACCGGGGAGCTGTTTTTT.

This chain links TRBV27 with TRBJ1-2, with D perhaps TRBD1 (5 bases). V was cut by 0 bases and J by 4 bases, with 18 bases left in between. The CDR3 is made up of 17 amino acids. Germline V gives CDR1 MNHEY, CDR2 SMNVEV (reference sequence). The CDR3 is CASSLSKAGSTVYGYTF. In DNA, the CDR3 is TGTGCCAGCAGTTTATCGAAGGCAGGGTCGACGGTCTATGGCTACACCTTC.

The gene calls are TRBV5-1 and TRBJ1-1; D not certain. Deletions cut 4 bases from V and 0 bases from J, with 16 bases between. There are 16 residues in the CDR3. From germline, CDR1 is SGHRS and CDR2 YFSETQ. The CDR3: CASSPSPAGMNTEAFF. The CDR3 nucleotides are TGCGCCAGCAGCCCCTCACCCGCGGGTATGAACACTGAAGCTTTCTTT.

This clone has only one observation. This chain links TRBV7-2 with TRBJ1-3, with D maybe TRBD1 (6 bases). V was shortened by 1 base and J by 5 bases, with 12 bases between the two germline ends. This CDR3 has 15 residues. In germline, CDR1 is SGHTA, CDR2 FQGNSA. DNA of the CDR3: TGTGCCAGCAGCTTAGAAGGGGGGGCCCGAAACACCATATATTTT. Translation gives CASSLEGGARNTIYF.

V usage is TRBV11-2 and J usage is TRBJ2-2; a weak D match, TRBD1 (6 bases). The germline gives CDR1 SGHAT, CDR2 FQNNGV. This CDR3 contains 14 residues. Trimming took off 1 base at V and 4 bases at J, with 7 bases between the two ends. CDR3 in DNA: TGTGCCAGCAGCTTAGGGGGGCCCACCGGGGAGCTGTTTTTT. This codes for CASSLGGPTGELFF.

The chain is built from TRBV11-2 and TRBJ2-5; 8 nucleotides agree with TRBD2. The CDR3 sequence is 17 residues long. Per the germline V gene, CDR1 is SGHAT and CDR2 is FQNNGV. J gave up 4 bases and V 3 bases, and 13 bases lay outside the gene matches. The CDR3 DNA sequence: TGTGCCAGCAGCTTCGGGACTAGTGGGGGGTCAGGAGAGACCCAGTACTTC. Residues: CASSFGTSGGSGETQYF.